The 2 T cell receptor beta chains below come from one sample, sequenced in a study of blood T cells in healthy people across ages. It was with a sample-barcoded 5' primer and a J-beta primer mix that a second PCR of about 6 to 12 cycles was run. TCRdb used MiXCR to reprocess the 5' RACE reads, holding one entry per CDR3 protein. The sample yields approximately 1,700,000 distinct CDR3 sequences, 35% to 50% seen once. The source material was blood. Receptors originate from a human donor in good health.

This sequence joins TRBV7-9 and TRBJ2-3; no definite D call. The CDR3 has 15 residues. From germline, CDR1 is SEHNR and CDR2 FQNEAQ (reference sequence). V shed 5 bases and J shed 3 bases, with 15 bases lying between them. The CDR3 DNA follows: TGTGCCAGCAGCCCAGATTGGGAACTAACAGATACGCAGTATTTT. Its translation: CASSPDWELTDTQYF.

The DNA of the CDR3 is TGCAGTGCCGCGACCCGGCAGGGACTCTACGAGCAGTACTTC. Translating gives CSAATRQGLYEQYF. V is TRBV20-1 and J is TRBJ2-7; D possibly corresponds to TRBD2 (6 bases). Germline values: CDR1 DFQATT, CDR2 SNEGSKA (reference sequence). V was shortened by 6 bases and J by 3 bases, with 18 bases between the two germline ends. CDR3 length equals 14 residues.